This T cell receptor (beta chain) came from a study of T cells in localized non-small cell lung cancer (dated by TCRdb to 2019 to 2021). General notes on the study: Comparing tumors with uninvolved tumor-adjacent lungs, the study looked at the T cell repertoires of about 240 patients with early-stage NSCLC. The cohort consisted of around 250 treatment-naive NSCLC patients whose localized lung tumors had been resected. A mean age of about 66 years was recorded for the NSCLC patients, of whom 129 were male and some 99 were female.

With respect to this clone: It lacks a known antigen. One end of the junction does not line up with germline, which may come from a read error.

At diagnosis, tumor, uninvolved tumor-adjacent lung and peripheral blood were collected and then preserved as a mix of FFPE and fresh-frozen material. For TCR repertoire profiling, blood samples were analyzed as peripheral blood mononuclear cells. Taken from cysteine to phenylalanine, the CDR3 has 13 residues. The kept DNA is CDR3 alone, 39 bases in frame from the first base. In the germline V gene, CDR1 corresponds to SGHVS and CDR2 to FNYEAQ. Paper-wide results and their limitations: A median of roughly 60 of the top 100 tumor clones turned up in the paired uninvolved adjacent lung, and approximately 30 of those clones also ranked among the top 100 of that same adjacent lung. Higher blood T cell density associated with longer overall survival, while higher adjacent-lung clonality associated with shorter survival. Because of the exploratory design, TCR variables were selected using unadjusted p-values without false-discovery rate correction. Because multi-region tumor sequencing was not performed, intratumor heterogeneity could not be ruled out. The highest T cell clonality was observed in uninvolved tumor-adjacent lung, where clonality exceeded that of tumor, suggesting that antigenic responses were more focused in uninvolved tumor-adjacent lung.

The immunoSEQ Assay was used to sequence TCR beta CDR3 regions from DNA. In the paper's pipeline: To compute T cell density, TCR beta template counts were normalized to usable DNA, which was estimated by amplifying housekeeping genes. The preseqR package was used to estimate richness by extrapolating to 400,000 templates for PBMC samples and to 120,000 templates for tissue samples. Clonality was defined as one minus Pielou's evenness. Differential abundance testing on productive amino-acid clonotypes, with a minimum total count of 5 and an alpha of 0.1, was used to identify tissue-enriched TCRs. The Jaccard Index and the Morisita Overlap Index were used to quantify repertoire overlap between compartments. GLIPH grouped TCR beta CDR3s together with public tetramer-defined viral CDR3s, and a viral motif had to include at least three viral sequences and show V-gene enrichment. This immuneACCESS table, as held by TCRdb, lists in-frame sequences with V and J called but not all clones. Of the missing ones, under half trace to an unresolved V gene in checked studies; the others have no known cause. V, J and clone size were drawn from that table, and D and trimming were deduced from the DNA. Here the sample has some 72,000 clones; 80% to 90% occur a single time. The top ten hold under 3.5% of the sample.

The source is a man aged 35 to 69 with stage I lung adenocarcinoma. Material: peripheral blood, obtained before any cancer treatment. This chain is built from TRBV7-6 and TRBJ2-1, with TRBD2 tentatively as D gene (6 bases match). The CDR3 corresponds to CASSLAPGGEQFF. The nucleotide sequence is TGTGCCAGCAGCCTAGCCCCCGGGGGTGAGCAGTTCTTC. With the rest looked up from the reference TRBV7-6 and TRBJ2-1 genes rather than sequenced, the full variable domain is GAGVSQSPRYKVTKRGQDVALRCDPISGHVSLYWYRQALGQGPEFLTYFNYEAQQDKSGLPNDRFSAERPEGSISTLTIQRTEQRDSAMYRCASSLAPGGEQFFGPGTRLTVL.